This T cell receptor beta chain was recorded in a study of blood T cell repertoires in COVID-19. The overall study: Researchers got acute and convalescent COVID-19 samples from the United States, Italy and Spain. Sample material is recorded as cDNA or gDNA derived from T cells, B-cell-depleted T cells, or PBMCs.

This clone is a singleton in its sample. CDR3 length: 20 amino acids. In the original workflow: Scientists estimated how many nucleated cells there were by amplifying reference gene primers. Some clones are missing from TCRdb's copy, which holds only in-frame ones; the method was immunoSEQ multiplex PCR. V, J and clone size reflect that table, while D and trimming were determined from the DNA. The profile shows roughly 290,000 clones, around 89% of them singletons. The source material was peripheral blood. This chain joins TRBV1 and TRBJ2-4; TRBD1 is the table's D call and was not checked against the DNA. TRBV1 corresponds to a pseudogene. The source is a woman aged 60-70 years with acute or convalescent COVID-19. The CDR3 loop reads CTSSQDGGTGGLIAKNIQYF. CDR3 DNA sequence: TGCACCAGCAGCCAAGATGGAGGGACAGGGGGTCTCATAGCCAAAAACATTCAGTACTTC.